This record looks at one T cell receptor (beta chain) sequence and its context. The antigen is undetermined. PCR primers comprised 60 Vbeta and 13 Jbeta primers. Some clones are missing from TCRdb's copy, which holds only in-frame ones; the method was immunoSEQ multiplex PCR. The sample holds 150,000 to 200,000 clones, roughly 73% seen once. This entry belongs to a study of cytomegalovirus exposure and HLA in healthy donors. Study observations and caveats: Fewer N-insertions than the approximately 700-donor mean were reportedly shown by an Asian-associated ancestry cluster in a later analysis.

Trimming shortened V by 2 bases and J by 2 bases, and 10 bases separated the two germline ends. Germline loops: CDR1 MNHEY, CDR2 SVGAGI. The CDR3 runs 14 residues. This clonotype was sampled from a male donor in good health and CMV-seronegative. Source material: PBMCs. The chain combines TRBV6-5 with TRBJ2-7; D might be TRBD2 (5 bases). The DNA of the CDR3 is TGTGCCAGCAGTTACCGCGAGGGAACCTACGAGCAGTACTTC. The encoded protein is CASSYREGTYEQYF.